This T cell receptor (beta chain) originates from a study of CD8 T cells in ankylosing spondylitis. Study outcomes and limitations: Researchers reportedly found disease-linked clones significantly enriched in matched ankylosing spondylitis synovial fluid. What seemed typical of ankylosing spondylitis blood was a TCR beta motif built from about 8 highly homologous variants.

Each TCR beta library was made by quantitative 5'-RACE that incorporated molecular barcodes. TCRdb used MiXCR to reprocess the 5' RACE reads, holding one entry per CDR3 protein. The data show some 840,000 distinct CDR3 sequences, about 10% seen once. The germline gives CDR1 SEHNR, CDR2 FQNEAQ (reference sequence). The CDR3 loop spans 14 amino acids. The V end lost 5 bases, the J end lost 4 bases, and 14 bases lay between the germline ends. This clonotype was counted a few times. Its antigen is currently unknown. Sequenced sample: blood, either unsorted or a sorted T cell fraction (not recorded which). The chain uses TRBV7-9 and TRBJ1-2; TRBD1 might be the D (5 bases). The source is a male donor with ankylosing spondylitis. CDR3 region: CASSPQRGPYGYTF. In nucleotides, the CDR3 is TGTGCCAGCAGCCCACAACGGGGACCCTATGGCTACACCTTC.